This entry concerns a single TCR beta chain. Sequencing used immunoSEQ multiplex PCR; TCRdb keeps in-frame clones, though not all of them. The table shows hundreds of thousands of clones, with over 75% occurring only once. Germline lookup yields CDR1 MGHRA and CDR2 YSYEKL. The CDR3 runs 17 residues. The ends lost 1 base at V and 5 bases at J; junction bases unmatched: 8. This record comes from a study of shared T cell receptors in the human thymus. This same sample was also part of a study on human thymus T cells. That paper states: Corrective surgery for congenital heart defects was being performed on the healthy Finnish infants who were the donors. It was from resections taken during corrective heart surgery that the thymus tissue came.

The chain is built from TRBV4-1 and TRBJ2-1; 10 bases align to TRBD2. Sequenced input: thymocytes. The sequence derives from a boy under two years old with a congenital heart defect. The CDR3, as DNA: TGCGCCAGCAGCCAAGGAGGTAGGACTAGCGGACACAATGAGCAGTTCTTC. This translates into CASSQGGRTSGHNEQFF.